One sample yielded the 16 T cell receptor beta chains listed below, sequenced in a study of T cell clonality in common variable immunodeficiency. The data were produced by immunoSEQ multiplex PCR, yet TCRdb's version contains in-frame clones alone and is incomplete. Reported are tens of thousands of clones, none seen only once; the ten largest carry about 4%. Sample: peripheral blood mononuclear cells. The receptors originated from a person aged 18 to 75 in good health.

This clone was recorded many times. The read stops 3 residues short of the end of the CDR3; the missing end is completed from the germline J gene. The chain couples TRBV6-1 to TRBJ2-7; 12 nucleotides match TRBD2. Germline assignment: CDR1 MNHNS and CDR2 SASEGT. V dropped 1 base and J dropped 2; count of bases not matched to a gene: 0. This CDR3 comprises 15 residues. CDR3 protein: CASSEGLAGAYEQYF. Partial CDR3 DNA: TGTGCCAGCAGTGAAGGACTAGCGGGAGCCTACGAG.

This clone occurred many times. The read gets to within 3 residues of the CDR3 end, and the germline J gene fills in the rest. The V call is TRBV19, the J call TRBJ1-1, with 10 bases identical to TRBD1. V was pared by 10 bases and J by 4 bases, with 15 bases of the junction left unmatched. This CDR3 comprises 16 residues. The germline CDR1 and CDR2 sequences are LNHDA and SQIVND (reference sequence). The part of the CDR3 DNA that was read is TGTGCCACCCGAGAAGGGACAGGGGAATGGGTCACTGAA. This codes for CATREGTGEWVTE. The entire CDR3 is CATREGTGEWVTEAFF.

This clone was observed a handful of times. The read ends 3 residues shy of where the CDR3 ends; the end is completed using the germline J gene. V gene TRBV2 combines with J gene TRBJ2-4, with a possible D match to TRBD2 (6 bases). Germline CDR1 and CDR2: SNHLY and FYNNEI. The CDR3 is 15 amino acids. The sequenced CDR3 bases are TGTGCCAGCAGTGAGGTAGCGGTCTTTGCAGAGACT. It specifies CASSEVAVFAET. The full CDR3 is CASSEVAVFAETQYF.

At least ten counts were recorded for this clone. The read comes to an end 3 residues before the CDR3 does, leaving the germline J gene to fill in the end. The chain couples TRBV27 to TRBJ2-5; the match to TRBD2 covers 8 bases. The CDR3 is 14 amino acids. CDR1 is MNHEY, CDR2 SMNVEV, per germline (reference sequence). V shed 2 bases and J 4 bases; nucleotides not matched to a gene: 3. The sequenced part of the CDR3 DNA is TGTGCCAGCAGTTTAGGACGGGGGGGAGAGACC. It codes for CASSLGRGGET. The CDR3 in its entirety is CASSLGRGGETQYF.

This clone has ten or more counts. The CDR3 end is not reached by the read, which stops 3 residues before it; the germline J gene fills it in. This rearrangement joins TRBV14 to TRBJ2-2; a possible D gene is TRBD1 (5 bases). The CDR3 runs 16 residues. Germline-derived CDR1 and CDR2 are SGHDN and FVKESK. The CDR3 sequence: CASSAATALRNEKLFF. The CDR3 bases that were read are TGTGCCAGCAGCGCAGCGACAGCGCTACGTAATGAAAAG.

This clone has a count of ten or more. The DNA ends 3 residues before the CDR3 does, and the rest of the CDR3 is filled in from the germline J gene. The chain employs TRBV30 and TRBJ2-7; 7 bases match TRBD2. The CDR3 runs to 13 residues. The V gene end was trimmed by 8 bases and the J gene end by 4 bases; junction bases not matched to a gene: 11. Germline V gives CDR1 GTSNPN, CDR2 SVGIG (reference sequence). The chain's CDR3 is CAIWASGKYEQYF. Partial CDR3 DNA: TGTGCCATTTGGGCTAGCGGAAAATACGAG.

This clone has more than one count but fewer than ten. The read falls 3 residues short of the CDR3 end, and the missing part is taken from the germline J gene. The chain is built from TRBV18 and TRBJ2-3, with 9 bases lining up with TRBD2. Germline V gives CDR1 KGHSH, CDR2 LQKENI. The V segment lost 3 bases and the J segment 5 bases; nucleotides outside the gene matches: 9. The CDR3 is made up of 16 amino acids. CDR3 sequence: CASSPGTSSLGDTQYF. Incomplete CDR3 DNA: TGTGCCAGCTCACCGGGGACTAGCAGCCTCGGAGATACG. Drawing the rest from reference TRBV18 and TRBJ2-3, the complete variable domain is NAGVMQNPRHLVRRRGQEARLRCSPMKGHSHVYWYRQLPEEGLKFMVYLQKENIIDESGMPKERFSAEFPKEGPSILRIQQVVRGDSAAYFCASSPGTSSLGDTQYFGPGTRLTVL.

This clone was counted many times. The read falls 3 residues short of the CDR3 end, and the missing part is taken from the germline J gene. The genes are TRBV5-1 and TRBJ2-5; TRBD2 matches at 8 bases. Germline V gene data show CDR1 as SGHRS and CDR2 as YFSETQ. CDR3 size: 12 residues. The V and J ends lost 5 bases and 3 bases, in that order; junction bases with no gene match: 0. The covered CDR3 bases are TGCGCCAGCAGACTAGCGGAAGAGACC. As protein: CASRLAEET. From start to end, the CDR3 is CASRLAEETQYF.

This clone came up many times. The CDR3 goes on 3 residues after the read ends, and that part is filled in from the germline J gene. The chain couples TRBV29-1 to TRBJ1-2; D is perhaps TRBD1 (5 bases). The germline V gene encodes CDR1 SQVTM and CDR2 ANQGSEA. The CDR3 totals 12 residues. V was clipped by 3 bases and J by 5 bases, with 10 bases between them. The chain's CDR3 is CSVEGTPYGYTF. Partial CDR3 DNA: TGCAGCGTTGAGGGGACTCCTTATGGC.

This clone appeared many times. The observed sequence ends 3 residues before the CDR3 terminus, with the missing tail filled in from the germline J gene. This chain uses TRBV19 with TRBJ2-7; TRBD2 matches 8 bases. With V trimmed by 6 bases and J by 3 bases, 13 bases remained unmatched. The CDR3 consists of 16 residues. CDR1 is LNHDA and CDR2 is SQIVND in the germline V gene (reference sequence). The CDR3 DNA, read in part, is TGTGCCAGTAGCCCAGGGTTCGGCGGGGGGATCTACGAG. This translates into CASSPGFGGGIYE. The full CDR3 is CASSPGFGGGIYEQYF.

This clone was seen many times. The read finishes 3 residues shy of the CDR3 end, and the germline J gene is used to complete it. V usage is TRBV20-1 and J usage is TRBJ2-5, with 11 bases lining up with TRBD2. The germline V gene encodes CDR1 DFQATT and CDR2 SNEGSKA (reference sequence). This CDR3 comprises 15 residues. V dropped 1 base and J dropped 5; count of bases not matched to a gene: 6. The part of the CDR3 DNA that was read is TGCAGTGCTAGAGGCTCTAGCGGGGGGAGGGAGACC. Its protein product is CSARGSSGGRET. The complete CDR3 protein is CSARGSSGGRETQYF.

Ten or more counts support this clone. The read comes to an end 3 residues before the CDR3 does, leaving the germline J gene to fill in the end. The chain joins TRBV20-1 to TRBJ2-1; 12 nucleotides align to TRBD2. Germline lookup yields CDR1 DFQATT and CDR2 SNEGSKA (reference sequence). V lost 1 base to trimming and J lost 8 bases; unmatched junction nucleotides: 6. The length of the CDR3 is 15 residues. The covered CDR3 bases are TGCAGTGCTAGAGTGCTAGCGGGGGGGCATTATGAG. Translated: CSARVLAGGHYE. The whole CDR3 sequence reads CSARVLAGGHYEQFF.

In the case of this clone: The read ends 3 residues before the CDR3 terminus; that terminus is restored from the germline J gene. This chain uses TRBV7-9 with TRBJ1-2; D gene uncertain. Looked up from germline, CDR1 is SEHNR and CDR2 is FQNEAQ (reference sequence). The CDR3 has 13 residues. The CDR3 DNA, read in part, is TGTGCCAGCAGCTTAGCTCCTTCCTACGAC. Translating gives CASSLAPSYD. The entire CDR3 protein is CASSLAPSYDYTF.

This clone was recorded at least ten times. The read ends 3 residues shy of where the CDR3 ends; the end is completed using the germline J gene. The chain couples TRBV20-1 to TRBJ2-5; tentatively, D is TRBD1 (5 bases). CDR1 and CDR2 (germline): DFQATT, SNEGSKA (reference sequence). The V end was cut by 2 bases, the J end by 5 bases, with 15 bases between. The CDR3 is made up of 14 amino acids. The DNA read from the CDR3 is TGCAGTGCTAGACAACCCAGGGTTCGGGAGACC. Protein sequence: CSARQPRVRET. The CDR3 reads in full as CSARQPRVRETQYF.

This clone was counted many times. The read is 3 residues too short to cover the CDR3 end, so that end is filled in from the germline J gene. This chain uses TRBV20-1 with TRBJ2-3; 9 bases line up with TRBD1. Germline values: CDR1 DFQATT, CDR2 SNEGSKA (reference sequence). The CDR3 runs 15 residues. CDR3 loop: CSARGQGQIEETQYF. The covered CDR3 bases are TGCAGTGCTAGGGGACAGGGACAGATTGAAGAGACG.

This clone ranks as medium-sized. From the germline J gene comes the end of the CDR3, since the read stops 3 residues before it. V and J are TRBV6-1 and TRBJ1-3; D might be TRBD1 (5 bases). This CDR3 contains 15 residues. Trimming stripped 3 bases from V and 1 base from J, with 10 bases between. In germline, CDR1 is MNHNS, CDR2 SASEGT. The CDR3 bases that were read are TGTGCCAGCAGTGACGAGACAGCGTCTGGAAACACC. This translates into CASSDETASGNT. The entire CDR3 sequence reads CASSDETASGNTIYF.